This section outlines one TCR beta chain sequence together with its context. Its specificity is unknown. This record comes from a study of T-cell reconstitution after alpha-beta-depleted transplantation in children. Broader study findings: The origin of alpha-beta T cells about two months after transplant was reportedly several hundred expanded graft clones. Surviving recipient T cells and intrathymic progenitors accounted for some patients' high TCRbeta diversity at day 60.

Using unique molecular identifiers, the investigators prepared the TCRbeta library. TCRdb called the PCR reads again in MiXCR, with one record for every CDR3 protein. The sample yields hundreds of thousands of distinct CDR3 sequences, around 14% seen once. This receptor was obtained from a girl aged 2-15 years with congenital amegakaryocytic thrombocytopenia, due to receive a stem cell transplant. The sequencing here drew on PBMCs, taken before TCRalphabeta/CD19-depleted stem cell transplant.

CDR3 sequence: CASSLGETPIEAFF. The CDR3, as DNA: TGTGCCAGCAGCTTAGGGGAGACCCCAATAGAAGCTTTCTTT. The rearrangement links TRBV7-9 to TRBJ1-1; D remains unclear. The CDR3 is made up of 14 amino acids. Germline CDR1 and CDR2: SEHNR and FQNEAQ (reference sequence). V lost 1 base to trimming and J lost 8 bases, with 14 bases between them.